The present entry profiles one TCR beta chain with its context. These data originate in a study of patients and donors after allogeneic stem cell transplantation. TCRdb recomputed calls from the RT-PCR reads with MiXCR, one row per CDR3 protein. The sample contains approximately 200,000 distinct CDR3 sequences, 14% of which appear only once. CDR1 LNHDA and CDR2 SQIVND come from the germline V gene (reference sequence). Losses at the gene ends were 7 bases for V and 0 bases for J; bases not matched to a gene: 9. This CDR3 spans 16 amino acids. V is TRBV19 and J is TRBJ1-3; TRBD1 agrees at 7 bases. This receptor was identified in a human donor who was either an allogeneic HSCT recipient or a stem cell or donor lymphocyte infusion donor (not recorded which). It is not recorded whose cells these are; they may come from a transplant donor. The sample comprised blood, either unsorted or a sorted T cell fraction (not recorded which). The CDR3 loop reads CASIRTGPSSGNTIYF. CDR3 DNA: TGTGCCAGTATTCGGACAGGTCCTTCCTCTGGAAACACCATATATTTT.